This T cell receptor beta chain was observed in a study of tumor-infiltrating lymphocytes in primary liver carcinoma. The CDR3 totals 15 residues. Germline CDR1 reads KGHDR; CDR2 reads SFDVKD. Details on this clonotype: Its antigen is not known. A read error may account for a junction end that differs from germline.

Germline DNA was extracted too, while blood RNA derived from unsorted whole blood. Reverse transcription of around 500 ng total RNA with a constant-region primer produced TCR beta cDNA. Libraries of TCR beta came from three nested multiplex PCR rounds with slightly modified ARM-PCR. For approximately 9 cycles apiece, the opening two PCR rounds ran with TRBV1-TRBV30 forward primers and a C-beta reverse primer. TCRdb recomputed calls from the multiplex PCR reads with MiXCR, one row per CDR3 protein. The table lists about 330,000 distinct CDR3 sequences, around 60% of them singletons. The study's findings and limits: Tumor-adjacent and tumor-blood pairs shared a smaller degree of overlap than tumor region pairs.

V gene TRBV24-1 combines with J gene TRBJ2-3, with 12 positions matching TRBD2. The sequencing sample was made of peripheral blood. This TCR was recovered from a man aged 35 to 55 with primary liver carcinoma and hepatitis B virus infection. The CDR3 protein is CDTSALTSGRDTQYF. CDR3 coding DNA: TGTGACACCAGTGCCCTGACTAGCGGGAGAGATACCCAGTATTTT.